This T cell receptor (beta chain) was retrieved from a study of T cell changes during pregnancy in multiple sclerosis (dated by TCRdb to the late 2010s). Regarding the research as a whole: Changes in the T cell repertoire over the course of pregnancy were examined in this study in women with multiple sclerosis.

A note on this clone: It has no known antigen specificity. No much larger clone is present one base from it, and per-base qualities are unavailable.

The library was generated by the immunoSEQ multiplex PCR assay. TCRdb obtained this table from immuneACCESS and retained in-frame rearrangements with V and J assigned. These tables miss some clones; where compared with another copy, unresolved V genes account for less than half of the shortfall, and the remainder is unexplained. For this sample there are 65,000 to 85,000 clones; about nine tenths appear just once. Under 0.3% of the sample comes from the top ten. The CDR3 contains 15 residues, cysteine and phenylalanine counted. CDR3 DNA only is kept here, 45 bases in frame from base 1. A distance of 14 bases separates the germline ends of V and J, which lose 0 bases and 7 bases respectively. CDR1 SGDLS and CDR2 YYNGEE are derived from the germline V gene.

Here the sequenced sample was CD4+ T cells from peripheral blood mononuclear cells, taken after pregnancy. The sequence derives from a female donor with multiple sclerosis, enrolled in a pregnancy study. The sequence is built from TRBV9 and TRBJ1-5, with the identity of the D gene unclear. At the DNA level, the sequence is TGTGCCAGCAGCGTAGGGTTAGGAGAAGAACAGCCCCAGCATTTT. Its coded protein is CASSVGLGEEQPQHF.